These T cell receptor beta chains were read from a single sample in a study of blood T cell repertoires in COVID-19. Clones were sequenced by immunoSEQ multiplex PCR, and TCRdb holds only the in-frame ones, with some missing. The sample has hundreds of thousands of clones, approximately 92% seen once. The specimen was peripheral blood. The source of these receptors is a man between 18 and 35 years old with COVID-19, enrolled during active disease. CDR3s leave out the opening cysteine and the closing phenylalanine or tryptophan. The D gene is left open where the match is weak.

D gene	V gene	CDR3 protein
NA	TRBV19	ASSILGGPQPQH
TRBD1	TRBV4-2	ASSHTGQGNVNEQF
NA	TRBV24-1	ATSDLFSLNTEAF
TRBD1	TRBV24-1	ATSGPPGGWLTEAF
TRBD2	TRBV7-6	ASSSTSGRSEQY
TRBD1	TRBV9	ASSPRTGAGAYNSPLH
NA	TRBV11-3	ASSLVGALTYEQY
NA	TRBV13	ASSLDGYNSPLH
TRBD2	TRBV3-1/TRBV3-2	ASSQGTSGGSYEQY
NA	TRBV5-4	ASSFSATGPQH
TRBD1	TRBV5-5	ASSFGQGKGGYT
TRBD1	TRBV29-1	SVEDDRGARNIQY
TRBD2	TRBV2	ASSATSGGTISYNEQF
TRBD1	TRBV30	ACHTTGTGSYNEQF
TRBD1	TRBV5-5	ASSLDPNLLGGVTQY
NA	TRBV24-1	ATSDGGATNEQF
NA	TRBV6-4	ASSVDSTTNYGYT
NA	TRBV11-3	ASSLDGVYEQY
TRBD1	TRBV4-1	ASSPKMGQGNYGYT
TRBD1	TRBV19	ASTTPTGDQPQH
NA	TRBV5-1	ASSLEGANEKLF
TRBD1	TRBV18	ASSPGTGQQPQH
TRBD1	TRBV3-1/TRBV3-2	ASSGQGVSYNEQF
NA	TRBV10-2	ASLLNTEAF
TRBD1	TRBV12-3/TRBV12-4	ASSPGQTYGYT
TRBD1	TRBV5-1	ASSRGQGTYEQY
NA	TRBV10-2	ASGFGGETQY
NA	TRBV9	ASSPPPPERLYGYT
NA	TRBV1	TSSQDHGQGKGDYNEQF
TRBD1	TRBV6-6	ASSSDRVGEQY
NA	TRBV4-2	ASSQAIAGELF